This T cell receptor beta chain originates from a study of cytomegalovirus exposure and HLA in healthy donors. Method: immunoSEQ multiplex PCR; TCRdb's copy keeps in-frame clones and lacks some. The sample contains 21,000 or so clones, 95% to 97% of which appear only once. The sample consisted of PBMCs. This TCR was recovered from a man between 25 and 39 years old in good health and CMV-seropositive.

The CDR3 protein is CASSSLGQGNKETQYF. CDR3 nucleotide sequence: TGTGCCAGCAGTTCGCTGGGACAGGGTAATAAGGAGACCCAGTACTTC. The rearrangement links TRBV28 to TRBJ2-5; 9 positions agree with TRBD1. The CDR3 runs to 16 residues. The germline CDR1 and CDR2 sequences are MDHEN and SYDVKM. V trimming: 4 bases; J trimming: 5 bases; junction bases outside the gene matches: 11.